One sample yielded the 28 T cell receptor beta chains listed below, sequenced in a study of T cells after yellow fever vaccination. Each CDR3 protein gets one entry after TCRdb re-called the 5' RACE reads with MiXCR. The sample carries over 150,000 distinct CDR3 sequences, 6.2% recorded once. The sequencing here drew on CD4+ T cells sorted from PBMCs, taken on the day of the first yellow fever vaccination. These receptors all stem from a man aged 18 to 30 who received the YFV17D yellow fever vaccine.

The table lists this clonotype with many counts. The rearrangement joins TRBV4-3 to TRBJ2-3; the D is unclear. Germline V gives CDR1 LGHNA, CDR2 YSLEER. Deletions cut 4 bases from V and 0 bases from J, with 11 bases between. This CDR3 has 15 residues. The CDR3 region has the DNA TGCGCCAGCAGCCCCCAGGCTACCAGCACAGATACGCAGTATTTT. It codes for CASSPQATSTDTQYF.

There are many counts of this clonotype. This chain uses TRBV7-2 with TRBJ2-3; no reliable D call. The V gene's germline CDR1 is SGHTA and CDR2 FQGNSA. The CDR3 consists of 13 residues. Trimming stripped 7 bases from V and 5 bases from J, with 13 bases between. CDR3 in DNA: TGTGCCAGCACCCCCGGCGGCGGAGATACGCAGTATTTT. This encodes CASTPGGGDTQYF.

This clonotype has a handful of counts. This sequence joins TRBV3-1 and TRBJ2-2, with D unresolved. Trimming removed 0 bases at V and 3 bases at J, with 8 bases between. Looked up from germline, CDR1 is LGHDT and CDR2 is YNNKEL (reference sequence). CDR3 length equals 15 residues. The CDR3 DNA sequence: TGTGCCAGCAGCCAAGATTGGTGGGACACCGGGGAGCTGTTTTTT. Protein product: CASSQDWWDTGELFF.

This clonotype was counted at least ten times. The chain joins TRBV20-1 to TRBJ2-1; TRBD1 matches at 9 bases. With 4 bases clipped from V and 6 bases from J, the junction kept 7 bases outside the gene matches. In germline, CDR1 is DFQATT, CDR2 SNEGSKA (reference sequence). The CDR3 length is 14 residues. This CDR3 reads CSAIHGTGTNEQFF. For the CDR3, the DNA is TGCAGTGCTATCCACGGGACAGGGACCAATGAGCAGTTCTTC.

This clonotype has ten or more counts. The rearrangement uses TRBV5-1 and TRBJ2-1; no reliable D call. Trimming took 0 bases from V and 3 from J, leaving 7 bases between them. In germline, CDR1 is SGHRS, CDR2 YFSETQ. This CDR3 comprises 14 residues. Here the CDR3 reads CASSLVQSYNEQFF. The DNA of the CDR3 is TGCGCCAGCAGCTTGGTGCAGAGCTACAATGAGCAGTTCTTC.

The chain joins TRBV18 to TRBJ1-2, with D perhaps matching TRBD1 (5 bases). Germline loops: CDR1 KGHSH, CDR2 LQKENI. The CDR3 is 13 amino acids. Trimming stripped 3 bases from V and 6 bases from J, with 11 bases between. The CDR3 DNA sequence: TGTGCCAGCTCACCGCGGCGAGGGGATGGCTACACCTTC. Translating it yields CASSPRRGDGYTF.

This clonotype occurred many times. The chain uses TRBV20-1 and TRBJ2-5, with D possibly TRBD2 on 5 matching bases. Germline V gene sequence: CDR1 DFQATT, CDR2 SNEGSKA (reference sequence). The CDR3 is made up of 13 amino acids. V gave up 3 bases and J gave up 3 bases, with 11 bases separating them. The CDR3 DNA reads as TGCAGTGCTAGCCGGACTGCTGAAGAGACCCAGTACTTC. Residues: CSASRTAEETQYF.

The DNA for the CDR3 is TGTGCCTTTCTAGCGGCAAGCACAGATACGCAGTATTTT. Translated, it gives CAFLAASTDTQYF. The chain is built from TRBV30 and TRBJ2-3, with TRBD2 identical over 7 bases. V dropped 7 bases and J dropped 0; count of bases not matched to a gene: 4. Germline V lookup: CDR1 GTSNPN, CDR2 SVGIG (reference sequence). This CDR3 is built from 13 residues.

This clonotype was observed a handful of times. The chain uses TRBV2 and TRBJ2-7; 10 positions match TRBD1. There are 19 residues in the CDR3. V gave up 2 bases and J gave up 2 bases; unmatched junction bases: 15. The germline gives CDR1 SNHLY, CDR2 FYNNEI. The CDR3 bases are TGTGCCAGCAGTGAAAGGGCCATTTGGGGGACAGGGGTTACCTACGAGCAGTACGTC. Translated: CASSERAIWGTGVTYEQYV.

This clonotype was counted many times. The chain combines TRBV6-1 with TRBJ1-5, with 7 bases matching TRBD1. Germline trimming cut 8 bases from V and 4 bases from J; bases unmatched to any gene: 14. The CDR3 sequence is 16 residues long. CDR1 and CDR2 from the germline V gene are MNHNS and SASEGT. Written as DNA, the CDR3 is TGTGCCAGCGTGCCCAGTCGACAGGGAAAAAATCAGCCCCAGCATTTT. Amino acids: CASVPSRQGKNQPQHF.

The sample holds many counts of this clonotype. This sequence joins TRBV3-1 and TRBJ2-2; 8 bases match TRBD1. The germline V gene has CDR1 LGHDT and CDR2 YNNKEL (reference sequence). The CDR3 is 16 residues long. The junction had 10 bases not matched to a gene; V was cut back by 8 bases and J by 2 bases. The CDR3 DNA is TGTGCCAGCGCCCTCCTGACAGGGGCTAACACCGGGGAGCTGTTTTTT. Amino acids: CASALLTGANTGELFF.

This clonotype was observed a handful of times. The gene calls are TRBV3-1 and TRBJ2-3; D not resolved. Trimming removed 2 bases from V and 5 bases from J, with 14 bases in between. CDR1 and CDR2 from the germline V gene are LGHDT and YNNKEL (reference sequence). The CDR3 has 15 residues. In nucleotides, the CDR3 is TGTGCCAGCAGCCAAAATACTTTAGTCGGAGATACGCAGTATTTT. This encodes CASSQNTLVGDTQYF.

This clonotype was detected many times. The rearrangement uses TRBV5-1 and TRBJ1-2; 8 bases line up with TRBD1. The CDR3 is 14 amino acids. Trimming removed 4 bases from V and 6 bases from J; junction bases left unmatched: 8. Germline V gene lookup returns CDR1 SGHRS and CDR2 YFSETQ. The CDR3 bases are TGCGCCAGCAGCGGGGCCCAGGGGGCTGATGGCTACACCTTC. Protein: CASSGAQGADGYTF.

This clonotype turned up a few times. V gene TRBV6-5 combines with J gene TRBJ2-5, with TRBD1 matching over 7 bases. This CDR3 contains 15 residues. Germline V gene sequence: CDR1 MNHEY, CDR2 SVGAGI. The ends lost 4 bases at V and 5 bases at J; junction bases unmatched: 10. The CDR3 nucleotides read TGTGCCAGCAGTTTCCTAACAGGGGTTGGGGAGACCCAGTACTTC. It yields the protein CASSFLTGVGETQYF.

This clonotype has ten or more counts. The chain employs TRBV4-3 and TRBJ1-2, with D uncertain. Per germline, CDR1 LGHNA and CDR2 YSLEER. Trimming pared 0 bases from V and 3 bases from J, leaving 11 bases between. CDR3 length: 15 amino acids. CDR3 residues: CASSQDLVGDYGYTF. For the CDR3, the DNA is TGCGCCAGCAGCCAAGATCTCGTCGGAGACTATGGCTACACCTTC.

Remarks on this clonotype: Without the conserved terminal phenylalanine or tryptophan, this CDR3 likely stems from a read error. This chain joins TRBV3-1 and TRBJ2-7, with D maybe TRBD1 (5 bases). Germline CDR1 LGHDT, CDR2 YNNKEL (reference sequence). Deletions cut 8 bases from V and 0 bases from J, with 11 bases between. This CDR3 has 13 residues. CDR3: CASGPDNSYEQYL. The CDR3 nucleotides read TGTGCCAGCGGTCCGGACAACTCCTACGAGCAGTACCTC.

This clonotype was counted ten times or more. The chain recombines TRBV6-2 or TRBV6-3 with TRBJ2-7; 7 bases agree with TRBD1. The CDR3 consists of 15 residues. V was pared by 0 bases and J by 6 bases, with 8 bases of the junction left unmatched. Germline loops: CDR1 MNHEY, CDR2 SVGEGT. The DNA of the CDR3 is TGTGCCAGCAGTTACTCCCCTAAAGGGGGCATCGAGCAGTACGTC. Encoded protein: CASSYSPKGGIEQYV.

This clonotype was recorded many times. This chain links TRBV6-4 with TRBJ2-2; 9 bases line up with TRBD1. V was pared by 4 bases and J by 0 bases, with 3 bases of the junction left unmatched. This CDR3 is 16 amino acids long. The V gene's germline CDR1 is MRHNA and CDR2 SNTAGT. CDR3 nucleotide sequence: TGTGCCAGCAGTGGGAGACAGGGGGCGAACACCGGGGAGCTGTTTTTT. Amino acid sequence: CASSGRQGANTGELFF.

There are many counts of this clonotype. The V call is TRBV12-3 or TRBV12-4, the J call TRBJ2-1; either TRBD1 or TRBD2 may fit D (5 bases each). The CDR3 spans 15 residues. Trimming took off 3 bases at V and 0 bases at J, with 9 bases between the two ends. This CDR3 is CASSFVGDSYNEQFF. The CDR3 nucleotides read TGTGCCAGCAGTTTCGTGGGGGACTCCTACAATGAGCAGTTCTTC.

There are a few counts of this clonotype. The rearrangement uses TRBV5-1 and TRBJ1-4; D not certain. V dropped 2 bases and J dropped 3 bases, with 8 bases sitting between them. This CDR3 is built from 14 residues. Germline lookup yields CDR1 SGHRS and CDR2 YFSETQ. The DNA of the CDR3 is TGCGCCAGCAGCTTAGGGTTGGCTAATGAAAAACTGTTTTTT. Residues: CASSLGLANEKLFF.

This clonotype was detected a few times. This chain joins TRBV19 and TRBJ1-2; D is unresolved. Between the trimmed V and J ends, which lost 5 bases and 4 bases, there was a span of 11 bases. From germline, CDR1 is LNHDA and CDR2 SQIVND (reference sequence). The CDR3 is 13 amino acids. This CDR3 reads CASSLGPSYGYTF. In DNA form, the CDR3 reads TGTGCCAGTAGTCTTGGACCTTCCTATGGCTACACCTTC.

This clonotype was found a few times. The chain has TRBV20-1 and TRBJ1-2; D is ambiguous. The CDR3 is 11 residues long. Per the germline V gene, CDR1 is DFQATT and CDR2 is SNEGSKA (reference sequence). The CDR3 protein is CSEKLRGGYTF. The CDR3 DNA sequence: TGCAGCGAGAAATTACGGGGTGGCTACACCTTC.

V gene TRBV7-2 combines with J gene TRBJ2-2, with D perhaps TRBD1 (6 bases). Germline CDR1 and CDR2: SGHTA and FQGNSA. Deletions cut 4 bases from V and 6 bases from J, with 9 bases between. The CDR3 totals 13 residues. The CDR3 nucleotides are TGTGCCAGCAGCTCTGGGGGCTCCGGGGAGCTGTTTTTT. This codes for CASSSGGSGELFF.

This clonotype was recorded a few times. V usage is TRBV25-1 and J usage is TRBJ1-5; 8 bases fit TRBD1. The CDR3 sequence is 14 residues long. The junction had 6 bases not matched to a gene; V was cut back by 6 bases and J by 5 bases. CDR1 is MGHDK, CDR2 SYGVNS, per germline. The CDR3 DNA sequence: TGTGCCAGCAGCTCGGGACAGGATCATCAGCCCCAGCATTTT. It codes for CASSSGQDHQPQHF.

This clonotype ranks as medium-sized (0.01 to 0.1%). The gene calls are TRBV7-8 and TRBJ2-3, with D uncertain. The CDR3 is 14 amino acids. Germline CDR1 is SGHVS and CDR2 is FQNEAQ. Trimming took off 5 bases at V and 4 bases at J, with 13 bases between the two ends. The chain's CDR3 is CASSLRAGSDTQYF. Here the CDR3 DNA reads TGTGCCAGCAGCCTTCGTGCCGGGTCAGATACGCAGTATTTT.

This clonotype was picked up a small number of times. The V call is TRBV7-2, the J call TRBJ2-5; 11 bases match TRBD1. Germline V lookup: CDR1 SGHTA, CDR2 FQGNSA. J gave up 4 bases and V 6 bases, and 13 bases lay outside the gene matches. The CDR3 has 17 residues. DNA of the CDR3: TGTGCCAGCAGGCCGATCGCGGGACAGGGGGGAAGAGAGACCCAGTACTTC. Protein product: CASRPIAGQGGRETQYF. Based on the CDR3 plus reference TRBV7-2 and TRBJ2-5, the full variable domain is GAGVSQSPSNKVTEKGKDVELRCDPISGHTALYWYRQSLGQGLEFLIYFQGNSAPDKSGLPSDRFSAERTGGSVSTLTIQRTQQEDSAVYLCASRPIAGQGGRETQYFGPGTRLLVL.

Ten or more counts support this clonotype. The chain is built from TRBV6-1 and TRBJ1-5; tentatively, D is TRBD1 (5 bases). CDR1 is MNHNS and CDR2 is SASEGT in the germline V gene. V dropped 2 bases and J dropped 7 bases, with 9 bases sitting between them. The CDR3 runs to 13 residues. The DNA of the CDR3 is TGTGCCAGCAGTGAAAGGGGAAGGCAGCCCCAGCATTTT. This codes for CASSERGRQPQHF.

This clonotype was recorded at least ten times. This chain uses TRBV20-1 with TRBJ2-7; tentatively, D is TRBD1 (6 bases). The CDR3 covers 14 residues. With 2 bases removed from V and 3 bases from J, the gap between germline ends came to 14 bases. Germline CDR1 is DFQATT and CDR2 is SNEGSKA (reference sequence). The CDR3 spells CSARSPGHSYEQYF. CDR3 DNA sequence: TGCAGTGCTAGATCTCCGGGACACAGCTACGAGCAGTACTTC.